Presented here are 18 T cell receptor beta chains from one specimen sequenced in a study of T cells in Graves' hyperthyroidism and ophthalmopathy. RNA transcripts served as the template for amplifying TCR beta CDR3 regions. First-round RT-PCR targeting the TCR CDR3 was performed with the HTBI primer set. TCRdb ran MiXCR on the multiplex PCR reads and lists one entry per CDR3 protein. The sample has hundreds of thousands of distinct CDR3 sequences, 16% seen once; the top ten hold under 20%. Input material: blood. The receptor set was obtained from a woman aged 18-35 years with Graves' hyperthyroidism.

With respect to this clonotype: Just one base apart from a much larger clone, this may be a read error. The chain joins TRBV28 to TRBJ2-3; 10 positions agree with TRBD2. This CDR3 is built from 22 residues. CDR1 is MDHEN and CDR2 is SYDVKM in the germline V gene. In DNA, the CDR3 is TGTACCAGCAGTCGTCCGGGACAGCTGTCCCCCAAAGCTAGCGGGAGCCCAGATACGCAGTATTTT. Its translation is CTSSRPGQLSPKASGSPDTQYF.

The J gene is TRBJ2-4, the V gene TRBV20-1; a weak D match, TRBD2 (6 bases). This CDR3 has 13 residues. From germline, CDR1 is DFQATT and CDR2 SNEGSKA (reference sequence). V was clipped by 5 bases and J by 0 bases, with 8 bases between them. CDR3: CSAQGLAKNIQYF. The CDR3 nucleotides are TGCAGTGCTCAGGGACTAGCCAAAAACATTCAGTACTTC.

The chain joins TRBV30 to TRBJ1-2; 7 bases map to TRBD1. CDR3 length equals 17 residues. Germline V gives CDR1 GTSNPN, CDR2 SVGIG (reference sequence). The trim removed 1 base at V and 6 bases at J, leaving 17 bases unmatched. CDR3 sequence: CAWSEGVKLTGRNGYTF. The CDR3 nucleotides are TGTGCCTGGAGTGAGGGAGTTAAGCTGACAGGGCGTAATGGCTACACCTTC.

This clonotype showed up just a few times. V gene TRBV7-9 combines with J gene TRBJ2-2; no clear D. CDR3 size: 16 residues. Germline CDR1 SEHNR, CDR2 FQNEAQ (reference sequence). Trimming cost V 1 base and J 6 bases, with 15 bases left between them. CDR3 loop: CASSLELSGRAGELFF. The CDR3 bases are TGTGCCAGCAGCTTAGAGTTATCTGGACGAGCCGGGGAGCTGTTTTTT.

This clonotype was seen repeatedly, ten times or more. The CDR3 reads CASTPGQGPSKQFF. As DNA, the CDR3 is TGCGCCAGCACCCCCGGACAGGGGCCTTCCAAGCAGTTCTTC. The genes are TRBV5-1 and TRBJ2-1, with 9 bases that match TRBD1. V lost 6 bases and J lost 11; bases outside the gene matches: 12. The CDR3 loop spans 14 amino acids. Germline CDR1 SGHRS, CDR2 YFSETQ.

This clonotype was seen repeatedly, ten times or more. The V call is TRBV19, the J call TRBJ2-7, with 7 nucleotides matching TRBD1. V dropped 9 bases and J dropped 0; count of bases not matched to a gene: 5. Per the germline V gene, CDR1 is LNHDA and CDR2 is SQIVND (reference sequence). This CDR3 has 13 residues. CDR3 sequence reads: CASSRDSSYEQYF. The CDR3 region has the DNA TGTGCCAGCAGCAGGGACAGCTCCTACGAGCAGTACTTC.

Points on this clonotype: The junction departs from the called germline gene at one end, perhaps through a read error. The J gene is TRBJ1-2, the V gene TRBV9; possible D gene TRBD1, 6 bases. CDR3 length equals 14 residues. The germline gives CDR1 SGDLS, CDR2 YYNGEE. The CDR3 sequence is CAGSVAGASYGYTF. CDR3 coding DNA: TGTGCCGGCAGCGTAGCGGGGGCGTCCTATGGCTACACCTTC.

This clonotype came up a few times. V and J are TRBV4-3 and TRBJ1-2; D possibly corresponds to TRBD1 (6 bases). The V end was cut by 4 bases, the J end by 4 bases, with 16 bases between. In germline, CDR1 is LGHNA, CDR2 YSLEER. The CDR3 has 15 amino acids. CDR3 DNA sequence: TGCGCCAGCAGCCCTACACAGGGAGAGGGCTATGGCTACACCTTC. Residues: CASSPTQGEGYGYTF.

Only a few counts were recorded for this clonotype. The CDR3 spells CASITTGRTEAFF. DNA of the CDR3: TGTGCCAGCATTACGACAGGCCGGACTGAAGCTTTCTTT. This chain uses TRBV12-3 or TRBV12-4 with TRBJ1-1, with D perhaps TRBD1 (6 bases). The CDR3 covers 13 residues. The germline V and J ends were trimmed by 7 bases and 5 bases, with 14 bases remaining between them.

This chain uses TRBV6-4 with TRBJ1-2; 12 nucleotides align to TRBD1. J was trimmed by 5 bases and V by 6 bases; bases with no gene match: 4. Germline loops: CDR1 MRHNA, CDR2 SNTAGT. This CDR3 has 14 amino acids. CDR3 region: CASRGQGARYGYTF. The CDR3, as DNA: TGTGCCAGCAGGGGACAGGGGGCGCGGTATGGCTACACCTTC.

In its sample, this clonotype was seen many times. The V gene is TRBV7-3, the J gene TRBJ2-1, with D perhaps matching TRBD1 or TRBD2 (6 bases each). The germline V gene has CDR1 SGHTA and CDR2 FQGTGA. The CDR3 length is 13 residues. V dropped 0 bases and J dropped 13 bases, with 13 bases sitting between them. The CDR3 loop is CASSLTPGGNQFF. CDR3 nucleotide sequence: TGTGCCAGCAGCTTAACCCCCGGGGGCAACCAGTTCTTC.

The chain couples TRBV5-1 to TRBJ2-7, with a tentative D call TRBD1 (6 bases). The germline V gene has CDR1 SGHRS and CDR2 YFSETQ. There are 14 residues in the CDR3. V lost 8 bases and J 3 bases, leaving 18 bases between the germline ends. The CDR3 region has the DNA TGCGCCAGTGCCCCGGACAGTTCGGGCTACGAGCAGTACTTC. It encodes CASAPDSSGYEQYF.

The V call is TRBV19, the J call TRBJ2-3; the D gene is possibly TRBD2 (5 bases). Germline assignment: CDR1 LNHDA and CDR2 SQIVND (reference sequence). The CDR3 extends over 14 amino acids. The V gene lost 0 bases and the J gene lost 9 bases, with 13 bases spanning the gap. The CDR3 DNA reads as TGTGCCAGTAGTATAGAACCTCGGACTGGAACGCAGTATTTT. Translation: CASSIEPRTGTQYF.

The chain employs TRBV29-1 and TRBJ1-1, with 11 bases identical to TRBD1. The CDR3 contains 11 residues. J gave up 6 bases and V 6 bases, and 0 bases lay outside the gene matches. Germline CDR1 reads SQVTM; CDR2 reads ANQGSEA. CDR3 DNA: TGCAGCGTGGGACAGGGGGCTGAAGCTTTCTTT. The encoded protein is CSVGQGAEAFF.

This clonotype appeared a few times. The chain links TRBV25-1 to TRBJ2-5, with a possible D match to TRBD1 (5 bases). The CDR3 is made up of 16 amino acids. CDR1 MGHDK and CDR2 SYGVNS come from the germline V gene. The V and J ends lost 1 base and 1 base respectively, with 13 bases between them. This CDR3 reads CASSEWQKTAQETQYF. CDR3 nucleotides: TGTGCCAGCAGTGAATGGCAGAAGACAGCCCAAGAGACCCAGTACTTC.

Ten or more counts support this clonotype. For the CDR3, the DNA is TGTGCCGGGGACAGGGGGTTGGGCGAGCAGTACTTC. It yields the protein CAGDRGLGEQYF. The chain links TRBV2 to TRBJ2-7; TRBD1 matches at 11 bases. This CDR3 spans 12 amino acids. V was clipped by 11 bases and J by 6 bases; unmatched bases: 6. Per germline, CDR1 SNHLY and CDR2 FYNNEI.

This clonotype was seen at least ten times. This CDR3 reads CSARDRESGNSPLHF. The CDR3 coding sequence is TGCAGTGCTAGGGACCGGGAGAGCGGAAATTCACCCCTCCACTTT. The V and J genes are TRBV20-1 and TRBJ1-6; no firm D call. Germline CDR1 is DFQATT and CDR2 is SNEGSKA (reference sequence). This CDR3 has 15 amino acids. V was trimmed by 3 bases and J by 7 bases, leaving 16 bases between them.

This clonotype has at least ten counts. The V gene is TRBV20-1, the J gene TRBJ2-1; TRBD2 might be the D (6 bases). V was pared by 1 base and J by 6 bases, with 13 bases between. This CDR3 has 14 amino acids. Germline CDR1 DFQATT, CDR2 SNEGSKA (reference sequence). The CDR3 region has the DNA TGCAGTGCTAGAGGAGCCCTAGCGATCAATGAGCAGTTCTTC. Its protein is CSARGALAINEQFF.